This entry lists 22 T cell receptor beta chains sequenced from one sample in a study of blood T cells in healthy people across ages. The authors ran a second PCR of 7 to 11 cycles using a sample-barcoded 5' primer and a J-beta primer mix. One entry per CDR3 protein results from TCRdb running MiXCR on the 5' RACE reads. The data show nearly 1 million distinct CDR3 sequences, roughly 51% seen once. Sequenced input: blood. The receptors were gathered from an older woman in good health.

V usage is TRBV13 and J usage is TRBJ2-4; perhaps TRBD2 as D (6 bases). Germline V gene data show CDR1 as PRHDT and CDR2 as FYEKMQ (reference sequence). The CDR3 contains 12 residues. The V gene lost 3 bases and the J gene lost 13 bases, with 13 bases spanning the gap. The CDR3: CASSFAASGQYF. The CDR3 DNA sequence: TGTGCCAGCAGCTTCGCCGCGAGCGGGCAGTACTTC.

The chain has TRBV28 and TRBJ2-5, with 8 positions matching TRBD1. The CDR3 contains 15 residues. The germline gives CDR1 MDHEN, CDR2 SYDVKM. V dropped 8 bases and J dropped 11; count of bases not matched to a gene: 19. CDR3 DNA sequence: TGTGCCAGCTCAACGCAAGACAGGGGAGACAATGAGCAGTACTTC. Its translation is CASSTQDRGDNEQYF. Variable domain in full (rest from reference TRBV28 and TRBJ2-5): DVKVTQSSRYLVKRTGEKVFLECVQDMDHENMFWYRQDPGLGLRLIYFSYDVKMKEKGDIPEGYSVSREKKERFSLILESASTNQTSMYLCASSTQDRGDNEQYFGPGTRLLVL.

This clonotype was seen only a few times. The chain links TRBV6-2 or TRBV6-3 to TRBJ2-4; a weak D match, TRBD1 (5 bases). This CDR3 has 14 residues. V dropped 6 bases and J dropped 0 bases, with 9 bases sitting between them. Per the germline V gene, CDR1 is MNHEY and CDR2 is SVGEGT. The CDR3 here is CASSPDRAKNIQYF. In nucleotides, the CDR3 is TGTGCCAGCAGCCCCGACAGAGCCAAAAACATTCAGTACTTC.

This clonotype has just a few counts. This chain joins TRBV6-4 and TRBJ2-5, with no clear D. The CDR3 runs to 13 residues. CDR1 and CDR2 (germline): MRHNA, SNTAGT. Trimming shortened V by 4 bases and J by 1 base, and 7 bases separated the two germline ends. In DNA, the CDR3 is TGTGCCAGCAGTGCTACCCCCCAAGAGACCCAGTACTTC. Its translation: CASSATPQETQYF.

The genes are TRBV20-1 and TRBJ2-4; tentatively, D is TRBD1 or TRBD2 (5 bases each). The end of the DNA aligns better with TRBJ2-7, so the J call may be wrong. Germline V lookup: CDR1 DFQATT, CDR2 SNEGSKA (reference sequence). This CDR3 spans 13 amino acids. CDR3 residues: CSARGELRGEQYF. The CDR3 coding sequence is TGCAGTGCACGGGGCGAGTTGAGGGGCGAGCAGTACTTC.

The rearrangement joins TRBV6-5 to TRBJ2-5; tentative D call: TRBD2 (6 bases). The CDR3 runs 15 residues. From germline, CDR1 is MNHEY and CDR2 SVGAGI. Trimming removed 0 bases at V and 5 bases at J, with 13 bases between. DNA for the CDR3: TGTGCCAGCAGTTACTCGGAGGGCTCAGGGGAGACCCAGTACTTC. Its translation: CASSYSEGSGETQYF.

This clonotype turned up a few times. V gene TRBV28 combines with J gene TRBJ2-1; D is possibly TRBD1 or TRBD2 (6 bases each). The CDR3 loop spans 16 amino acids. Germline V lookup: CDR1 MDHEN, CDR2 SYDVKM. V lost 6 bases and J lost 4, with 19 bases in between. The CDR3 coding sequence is TGTGCCAGCAGCCTTTTAGGGGGGATTAATTACAATGAGCAGTTCTTC. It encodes CASSLLGGINYNEQFF.

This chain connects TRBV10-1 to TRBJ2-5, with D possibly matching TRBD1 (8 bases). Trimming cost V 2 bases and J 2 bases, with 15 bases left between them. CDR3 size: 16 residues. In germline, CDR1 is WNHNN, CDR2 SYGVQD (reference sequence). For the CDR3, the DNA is TGCGCCAGCAGTGAGAGAGCGGGACAGGAACAAGAGACCCAGTACTTC. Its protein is CASSERAGQEQETQYF.

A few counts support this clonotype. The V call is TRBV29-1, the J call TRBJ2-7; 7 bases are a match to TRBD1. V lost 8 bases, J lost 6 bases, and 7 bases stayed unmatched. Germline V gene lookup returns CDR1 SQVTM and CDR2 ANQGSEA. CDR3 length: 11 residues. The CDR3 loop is CSIPTGPEQYF. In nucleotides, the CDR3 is TGCAGCATCCCGACAGGGCCCGAGCAGTACTTC.

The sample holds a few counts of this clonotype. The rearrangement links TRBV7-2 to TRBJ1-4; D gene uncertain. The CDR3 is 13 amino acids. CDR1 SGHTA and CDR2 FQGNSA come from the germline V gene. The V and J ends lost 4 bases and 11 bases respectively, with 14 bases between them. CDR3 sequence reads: CASSSVGVGKLFF. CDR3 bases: TGTGCCAGCAGCTCCGTCGGGGTTGGGAAACTGTTTTTT. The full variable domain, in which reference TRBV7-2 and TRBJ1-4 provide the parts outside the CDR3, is GAGVSQSPSNKVTEKGKDVELRCDPISGHTALYWYRQSLGQGLEFLIYFQGNSAPDKSGLPSDRFSAERTGGSVSTLTIQRTQQEDSAVYLCASSSVGVGKLFFGSGTQLSVL.

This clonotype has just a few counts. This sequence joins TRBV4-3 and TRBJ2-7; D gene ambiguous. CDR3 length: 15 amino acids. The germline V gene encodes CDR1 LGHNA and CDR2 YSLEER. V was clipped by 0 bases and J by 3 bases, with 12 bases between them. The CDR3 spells CASSQDRGYGYEQYF. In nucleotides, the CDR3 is TGCGCCAGCAGCCAAGATCGTGGTTATGGCTACGAGCAGTACTTC.

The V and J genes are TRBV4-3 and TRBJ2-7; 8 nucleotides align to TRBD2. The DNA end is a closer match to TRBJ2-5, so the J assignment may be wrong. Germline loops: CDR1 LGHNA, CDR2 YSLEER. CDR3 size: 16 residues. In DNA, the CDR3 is TGCGCCAGCAGCCAAGATTGGGCGGGAGGCCAGGAGACCCAGTACTTC. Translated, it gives CASSQDWAGGQETQYF.

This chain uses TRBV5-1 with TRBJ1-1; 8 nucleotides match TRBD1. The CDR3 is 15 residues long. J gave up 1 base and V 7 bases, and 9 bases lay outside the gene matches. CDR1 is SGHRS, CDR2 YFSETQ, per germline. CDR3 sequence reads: CASGQGDRKNTEAFF. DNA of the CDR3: TGCGCCAGCGGTCAAGGGGACAGGAAGAACACTGAAGCTTTCTTT.

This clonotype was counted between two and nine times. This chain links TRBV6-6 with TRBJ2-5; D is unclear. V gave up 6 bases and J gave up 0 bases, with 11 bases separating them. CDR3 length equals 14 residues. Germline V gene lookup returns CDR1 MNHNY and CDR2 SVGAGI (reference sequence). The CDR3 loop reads CASRGSPHQETQYF. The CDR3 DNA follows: TGTGCCAGCAGAGGGTCCCCGCACCAAGAGACCCAGTACTTC.

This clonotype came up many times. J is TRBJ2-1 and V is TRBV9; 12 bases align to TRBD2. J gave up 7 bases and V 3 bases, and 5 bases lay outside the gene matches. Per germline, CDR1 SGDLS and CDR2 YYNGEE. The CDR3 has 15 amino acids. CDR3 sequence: CASSALAGGWNEQFF. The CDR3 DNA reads TGTGCCAGCAGCGCACTAGCGGGAGGATGGAATGAGCAGTTCTTC.

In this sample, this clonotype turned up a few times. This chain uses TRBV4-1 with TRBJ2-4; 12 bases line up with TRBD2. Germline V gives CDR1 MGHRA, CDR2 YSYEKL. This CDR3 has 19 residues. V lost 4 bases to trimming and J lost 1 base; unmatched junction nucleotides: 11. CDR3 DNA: TGCGCCAGCAGCCTGGGACTAGCGGGTGGTGCGGTCGCCAAAAACATTCAGTACTTC. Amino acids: CASSLGLAGGAVAKNIQYF.

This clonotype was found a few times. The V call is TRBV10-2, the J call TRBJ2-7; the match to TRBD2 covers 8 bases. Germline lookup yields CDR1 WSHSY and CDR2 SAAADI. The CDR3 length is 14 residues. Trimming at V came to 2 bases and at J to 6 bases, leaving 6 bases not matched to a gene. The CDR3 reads CASSETSGAGEQYF. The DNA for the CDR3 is TGCGCCAGCAGTGAGACTAGCGGTGCCGGCGAGCAGTACTTC.

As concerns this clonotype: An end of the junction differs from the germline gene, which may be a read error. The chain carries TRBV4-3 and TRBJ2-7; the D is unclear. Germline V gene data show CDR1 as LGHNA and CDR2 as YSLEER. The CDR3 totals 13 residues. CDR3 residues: CASNQYEYYEQYF. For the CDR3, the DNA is TGCGCCAGCAACCAATACGAGTACTACGAGCAGTACTTC.

The CDR3 sequence: CAISDGGGLAGGLAKNIQYF. In nucleotides, the CDR3 is TGTGCCATCAGTGATGGTGGGGGACTAGCGGGGGGACTAGCCAAAAACATTCAGTACTTC. The chain links TRBV10-3 to TRBJ2-4, with TRBD2 matching 15 bases. In germline, CDR1 is ENHRY, CDR2 SYGVKD. With 3 bases clipped from V and 0 bases from J, the junction kept 9 bases outside the gene matches. The CDR3 runs 20 residues.

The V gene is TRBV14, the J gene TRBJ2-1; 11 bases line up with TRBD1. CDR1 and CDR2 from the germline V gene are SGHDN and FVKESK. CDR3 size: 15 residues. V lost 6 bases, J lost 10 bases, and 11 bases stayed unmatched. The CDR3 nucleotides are TGTGCCAGCAGAGAACGGACAGGGGGCCTGAAGGAGCAGTTCTTC. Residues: CASRERTGGLKEQFF.

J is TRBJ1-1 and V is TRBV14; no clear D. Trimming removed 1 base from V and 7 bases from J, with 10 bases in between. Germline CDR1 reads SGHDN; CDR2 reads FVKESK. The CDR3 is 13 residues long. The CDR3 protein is CASSQGEANEAFF. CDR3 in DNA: TGTGCCAGCAGCCAAGGGGAAGCAAATGAAGCTTTCTTT.

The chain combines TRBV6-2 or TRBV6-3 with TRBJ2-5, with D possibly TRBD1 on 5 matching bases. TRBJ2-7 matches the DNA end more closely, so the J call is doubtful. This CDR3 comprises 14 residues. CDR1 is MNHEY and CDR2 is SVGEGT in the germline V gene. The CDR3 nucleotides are TGTGCCAGCAGATCCGTGGCAGGGTCGGGCGAGCAGTACTTC. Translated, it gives CASRSVAGSGEQYF.